The 13 T cell receptor beta chains below were found in one sample sequenced in a study of blood T cells in healthy people across ages. A sample-barcoded 5' primer and a J-beta primer mix were used in a second PCR of roughly 6 to 11 cycles. MiXCR was run by TCRdb on the 5' RACE reads, yielding one entry per CDR3 protein. The table shows about 400,000 distinct CDR3 sequences, with 45% to 60% occurring only once. Input material: blood. These receptors were collected from a man in his 60s in good health.

This chain joins TRBV19 and TRBJ2-5; tentative D call: TRBD2 (6 bases). The ends were cut back, 4 bases at V and 11 bases at J, with 17 bases in the middle. This CDR3 has 13 amino acids. Germline lookup yields CDR1 LNHDA and CDR2 SQIVND (reference sequence). The CDR3 sequence: CASSTQGPGEQYF. CDR3 in DNA: TGTGCCAGTAGTACCCAAGGACCGGGGGAGCAGTACTTC.

Many counts were recorded for this clonotype. The V call is TRBV2, the J call TRBJ1-2, with D unclear. CDR3 length equals 17 residues. V shed 0 bases and J shed 4 bases, with 18 bases lying between them. CDR1 SNHLY and CDR2 FYNNEI come from the germline V gene. CDR3 residues: CASSEAALWIRGYGYTF. The CDR3 DNA reads as TGTGCCAGCAGTGAAGCGGCGCTTTGGATACGGGGCTATGGCTACACCTTC.

This clonotype has ten or more counts. The chain couples TRBV5-5 to TRBJ1-2; possible D gene TRBD1, 5 bases. CDR3 length: 13 amino acids. The V gene lost 0 bases and the J gene lost 2 bases, with 5 bases spanning the gap. Germline CDR1 is SGHKS and CDR2 is YYEKEE (reference sequence). CDR3 DNA: TGTGCCAGCAGCTTGGAGGGGAACTATGGCTACACCTTC. This translates into CASSLEGNYGYTF. The full variable domain, with the rest looked up from reference TRBV5-5 and TRBJ1-2, is DAGVTQSPTHLIKTRGQQVTLRCSPISGHKSVSWYQQVLGQGPQFIFQYYEKEERGRGNFPDRFSARQFPNYSSELNVNALLLGDSALYLCASSLEGNYGYTFGSGTRLTVV.

The chain recombines TRBV28 with TRBJ1-5, with D possibly being TRBD1 (6 bases). The germline V gene has CDR1 MDHEN and CDR2 SYDVKM. The V and J ends lost 6 bases and 6 bases respectively, with 12 bases between them. The CDR3 contains 13 residues. The CDR3 region has the DNA TGTGCCAGCAGATCACAGGGAAGTCAGCCCCAGCATTTT. Its translation is CASRSQGSQPQHF.

This clonotype was recorded many times. The J gene is TRBJ1-2, the V gene TRBV7-9, with D maybe TRBD1 (6 bases). V lost 1 base and J 6 bases, leaving 12 bases between the germline ends. The germline gives CDR1 SEHNR, CDR2 FQNEAQ (reference sequence). The CDR3 covers 14 residues. Here the CDR3 DNA reads TGTGCCAGCAGCTTAGTGTCGGCAGGGGATGGCTACACCTTC. Translating it yields CASSLVSAGDGYTF.

The gene calls are TRBV12-3 or TRBV12-4 and TRBJ2-7; 7 positions match TRBD2. The CDR3 runs to 13 residues. V lost 6 bases and J lost 4; bases outside the gene matches: 6. The CDR3 region has the DNA TGTGCCAGCAGCCCGGGGGAGGGGTACGAGCAGTACTTC. This encodes CASSPGEGYEQYF.

V is TRBV20-1 and J is TRBJ2-7; 9 positions match TRBD1. The trim removed 5 bases at V and 4 bases at J, leaving 3 bases unmatched. The CDR3 loop spans 12 amino acids. Germline CDR1 DFQATT, CDR2 SNEGSKA (reference sequence). The CDR3 DNA sequence: TGCAGTGCTGCCGACAGGGGGTACGAGCAGTACTTC. Translation gives CSAADRGYEQYF.

The genes are TRBV20-1 and TRBJ2-1; D unclear. The CDR3 is 12 amino acids. V was trimmed by 6 bases and J by 6 bases, leaving 12 bases between them. The germline V gene encodes CDR1 DFQATT and CDR2 SNEGSKA (reference sequence). The CDR3 loop is CSAPVTANEQFF. Written as DNA, the CDR3 is TGCAGTGCCCCGGTTACAGCCAATGAGCAGTTCTTC.

This clonotype has just one count. This chain connects TRBV19 to TRBJ2-2, with D maybe TRBD1 (6 bases). Trimming removed 10 bases from V and 3 bases from J, with 21 bases in between. The germline CDR1 and CDR2 sequences are LNHDA and SQIVND (reference sequence). This CDR3 region has 16 residues. As DNA, the CDR3 is TGTGCCACTCGAACACCCCGAAAGGGGGACACCGGGGAGCTGTTTTTT. It is translated as CATRTPRKGDTGELFF.

This chain uses TRBV6-5 with TRBJ2-7; 7 bases fit TRBD1. This CDR3 is built from 16 residues. J was trimmed by 6 bases and V by 6 bases; bases with no gene match: 17. Germline CDR1 and CDR2: MNHEY and SVGAGI. The CDR3 DNA sequence: TGTGCCAGCAGACCCCGACAGGGTGGCTATCATCGCGAGCAGTACTTC. It yields the protein CASRPRQGGYHREQYF.

The V gene is TRBV6-2 or TRBV6-3, the J gene TRBJ2-5; possible D gene TRBD1, 6 bases. The V gene's germline CDR1 is MNHEY and CDR2 SVGEGT. This CDR3 region has 15 residues. Trimming stripped 4 bases from V and 0 bases from J, with 12 bases between. CDR3 protein: CASSSDRAYQETQYF. Written as DNA, the CDR3 is TGTGCCAGCAGTTCGGACAGAGCGTACCAAGAGACCCAGTACTTC.

In this sample, this clonotype turned up a few times. This rearrangement joins TRBV7-2 to TRBJ2-7, with TRBD2 matching 7 bases. Germline lookup yields CDR1 SGHTA and CDR2 FQGNSA. This CDR3 has 16 residues. V dropped 0 bases and J dropped 3; count of bases not matched to a gene: 8. The DNA of the CDR3 is TGTGCCAGCAGCTTAGCGGGCGGGAGTTCAAGCTACGAGCAGTACTTC. This codes for CASSLAGGSSSYEQYF. The complete variable domain, with remaining parts taken from reference TRBV7-2 and TRBJ2-7, reads GAGVSQSPSNKVTEKGKDVELRCDPISGHTALYWYRQSLGQGLEFLIYFQGNSAPDKSGLPSDRFSAERTGGSVSTLTIQRTQQEDSAVYLCASSLAGGSSSYEQYFGPGTRLTVT.

A few counts support this clonotype. The rearrangement joins TRBV20-1 to TRBJ2-6; D is perhaps TRBD1 (7 bases). Germline V gene sequence: CDR1 DFQATT, CDR2 SNEGSKA (reference sequence). V was cut by 3 bases and J by 0 bases, with 15 bases left in between. The CDR3 is made up of 17 amino acids. The CDR3 bases are TGCAGTGCTAGGGGGGGACAGCGTTACTCTGGGGCCAACGTCCTGACTTTC. Translating gives CSARGGQRYSGANVLTF.